Following are 25 T cell receptor beta chains from one sample sequenced in a study of blood T cell repertoires in COVID-19. Sequenced by immunoSEQ multiplex PCR; TCRdb stores in-frame clones only, minus some. Of fewer than 400,000 clones in the sample, roughly 85% were seen once. Sequences were obtained from PBMCs or T cells enriched from blood (not recorded which). The receptors come from a woman in her twenties or thirties who had been exposed to COVID-19.

The V call is TRBV30, the J call TRBJ1-2, with 7 nucleotides matching TRBD1. The CDR3 spans 15 residues. Germline loops: CDR1 GTSNPN, CDR2 SVGIG (reference sequence). J was trimmed by 5 bases and V by 0 bases; bases with no gene match: 9. The CDR3 here is CAWSVPQGPRYGYTF. The CDR3, as DNA: TGTGCCTGGAGTGTACCACAGGGGCCGCGATATGGCTACACCTTC.

The chain is built from TRBV6-5 and TRBJ1-2; D is unclear. This CDR3 has 14 amino acids. V was pared by 0 bases and J by 4 bases, with 9 bases between. Germline V gene data show CDR1 as MNHEY and CDR2 as SVGAGI. CDR3 region: CASSYSGTAYGYTF. CDR3 coding DNA: TGTGCCAGCAGTTACTCGGGTACAGCCTATGGCTACACCTTC.

V is TRBV7-2 and J is TRBJ1-6; D gene unclear. Trimming shortened V by 4 bases and J by 0 bases, and 10 bases separated the two germline ends. CDR1 and CDR2 (germline): SGHTA, FQGNSA. CDR3 size: 16 residues. Here the CDR3 reads CASSSDGSSYNSPLHF. The CDR3 DNA follows: TGTGCCAGCAGCTCCGACGGGAGCTCCTATAATTCACCCCTCCACTTT.

The chain couples TRBV7-2 to TRBJ2-7; 14 nucleotides line up with TRBD2. V lost 3 bases and J lost 3; bases outside the gene matches: 1. Germline CDR1 is SGHTA and CDR2 is FQGNSA. This CDR3 has 15 residues. CDR3 bases: TGTGCCAGCAGCTTGGGACTAGCGGGGGACTACGAGCAGTACTTC. It is translated as CASSLGLAGDYEQYF.

The chain is built from TRBV6-6 and TRBJ2-2; a weak D match, TRBD1 (5 bases). V lost 2 bases, J lost 4 bases, and 14 bases lay in between. The CDR3 consists of 16 residues. The germline V gene has CDR1 MNHNY and CDR2 SVGAGI (reference sequence). The CDR3: CASSYGALRGTGELFF. The CDR3 DNA reads TGTGCCAGCAGTTACGGGGCACTGCGCGGCACCGGGGAGCTGTTTTTT.

This chain connects TRBV7-9 to TRBJ1-2; tentative D call: TRBD1 (5 bases). CDR3 length: 14 amino acids. Germline-derived CDR1 and CDR2 are SEHNR and FQNEAQ (reference sequence). The germline V and J ends were trimmed by 5 bases and 8 bases, with 18 bases remaining between them. The CDR3 bases are TGTGCCAGCAGCCTCGATTTGGGGACTCGAGGCTACACCTTC. It yields the protein CASSLDLGTRGYTF.

This sequence joins TRBV14 and TRBJ1-5; no reliable D call. V lost 0 bases and J lost 7, with 7 bases in between. The CDR3 extends over 13 amino acids. Germline-derived CDR1 and CDR2 are SGHDN and FVKESK. The CDR3 here is CASSQDLRQPQHF. Here the CDR3 DNA reads TGTGCCAGCAGCCAAGATCTGAGGCAGCCCCAGCATTTT.

The chain carries TRBV21-1 and TRBJ1-1. TRBV21-1 represents a pseudogene. The CDR3 loop spans 16 amino acids. The CDR3 DNA reads TGTGCCAGCAGCAACCTAGAGGGAGGTAGGGGCACTGAAGCTTTCTTT. It specifies CASSNLEGGRGTEAFF.

This chain uses TRBV12-5 with TRBJ1-5, with 8 bases that match TRBD1. Germline V gene sequence: CDR1 LGHNT, CDR2 FRNRAP. V lost 1 base and J lost 10; bases outside the gene matches: 6. The CDR3 runs 14 residues. CDR3 sequence: CASGLGQGKGPQHF. In DNA, the CDR3 is TGTGCTAGTGGTTTGGGACAGGGGAAAGGTCCCCAGCATTTT.

This rearrangement joins TRBV9 to TRBJ1-3; tentatively, D is TRBD1 (6 bases). This CDR3 region has 18 residues. With 2 bases removed from V and 0 bases from J, the gap between germline ends came to 18 bases. Germline loops: CDR1 SGDLS, CDR2 YYNGEE. CDR3 protein: CASSVRDKGLSSGNTIYF. The CDR3 bases are TGTGCCAGCAGCGTCCGGGACAAGGGCCTTTCCTCTGGAAACACCATATATTTT.

The chain uses TRBV5-6 and TRBJ1-5, with TRBD1 identical over 10 bases. CDR1 is SGHDT, CDR2 YYEEEE, per germline. Trimming took 1 base from V and 2 from J; bases not matched to a gene: 6. This CDR3 is 17 amino acids long. CDR3 loop: CASSLLMGTGGNQPQHF. CDR3 bases: TGTGCCAGCAGCTTGTTGATGGGGACAGGGGGCAATCAGCCCCAGCATTTT.

The V call is TRBV28, the J call TRBJ2-1; weak D call: TRBD1 (6 bases). The CDR3 totals 18 residues. Germline CDR1 and CDR2: MDHEN and SYDVKM. Trimming pared 3 bases from V and 8 bases from J, leaving 26 bases between. Here the CDR3 DNA reads TGTGCCAGCAGTTTCCCCGCCGGGACAAGGGATTGGCGGGATGAGCAGTTCTTC. Translating it yields CASSFPAGTRDWRDEQFF.

V and J are TRBV7-9 and TRBJ2-1; 9 bases align to TRBD2. The germline V gene encodes CDR1 SEHNR and CDR2 FQNEAQ (reference sequence). There are 16 residues in the CDR3. Trimming removed 2 bases from V and 6 bases from J; junction bases left unmatched: 8. The CDR3 bases are TGTGCCAGCAGCTTAATCCCCCCTAGCGGGGCCAATGAGCAGTTCTTC. It is translated as CASSLIPPSGANEQFF.

The chain recombines TRBV27 with TRBJ2-2; D ambiguous. The V and J ends lost 8 bases and 2 bases respectively, with 9 bases between them. In germline, CDR1 is MNHEY, CDR2 SMNVEV (reference sequence). The CDR3 is made up of 13 amino acids. CDR3 protein: CASLLINTGELFF. CDR3 in DNA: TGTGCCAGCCTATTAATCAACACCGGGGAGCTGTTTTTT.

The chain employs TRBV2 and TRBJ1-1; tentative D call: TRBD1 (5 bases). The germline gives CDR1 SNHLY, CDR2 FYNNEI. This CDR3 has 13 residues. The V gene lost 8 bases and the J gene lost 2 bases, with 12 bases spanning the gap. The CDR3 coding sequence is TGTGCCAGCGGGGGGGGATACAACACTGAAGCTTTCTTT. Protein: CASGGGYNTEAFF.

The chain links TRBV5-1 to TRBJ1-2; D is possibly TRBD1 (6 bases). CDR1 is SGHRS and CDR2 is YFSETQ in the germline V gene. The CDR3 is 15 amino acids. Trimming took 4 bases from V and 8 from J, leaving 21 bases between them. CDR3 DNA sequence: TGCGCCAGCAGCAGTGGGGGCCGTGGAGAGTACGGCTACACCTTC. This translates into CASSSGGRGEYGYTF.

The chain links TRBV28 to TRBJ2-3; D might be TRBD2 (6 bases). Germline V gene sequence: CDR1 MDHEN, CDR2 SYDVKM. Trimming stripped 6 bases from V and 2 bases from J, with 15 bases between. The CDR3 spans 15 residues. CDR3 sequence: CASSLQGGPTDTQYF. The CDR3 bases are TGTGCCAGCAGCCTCCAGGGAGGCCCCACAGATACGCAGTATTTT.

V is TRBV4-2 and J is TRBJ2-2, with 11 bases matching TRBD1. V lost 3 bases and J lost 7; bases outside the gene matches: 7. The CDR3 contains 16 residues. CDR1 is LGHNA and CDR2 is YNFKEQ in the germline V gene. CDR3 protein: CASSQLGQGADGELFF. The CDR3 DNA sequence: TGTGCCAGCAGCCAGCTTGGACAGGGGGCCGACGGGGAGCTGTTTTTT.

This rearrangement joins TRBV7-3 to TRBJ2-2; possible D gene TRBD2, 6 bases. Germline V gene lookup returns CDR1 SGHTA and CDR2 FQGTGA. CDR3 length: 12 amino acids. V was pared by 4 bases and J by 6 bases, with 6 bases between. CDR3 DNA: TGTGCCAGCAGCTCGGGGGCCGGGGAGCTGTTTTTT. As protein: CASSSGAGELFF.

This chain uses TRBV9 with TRBJ2-3, with a weak D call TRBD2 (6 bases). CDR1 is SGDLS, CDR2 YYNGEE, per germline. There are 15 residues in the CDR3. V dropped 5 bases and J dropped 4 bases, with 17 bases sitting between them. CDR3 residues: CASRRDPGSPDTQYF. As DNA, the CDR3 is TGTGCCAGCAGGCGGGACCCTGGATCCCCAGATACGCAGTATTTT.

V gene TRBV4-2 combines with J gene TRBJ1-1; no definite D call. Germline-derived CDR1 and CDR2 are LGHNA and YNFKEQ. This CDR3 has 13 amino acids. Trimming removed 0 bases at V and 10 bases at J, with 12 bases between. This CDR3 is CASSQDSGEVAFF. The CDR3 nucleotides read TGTGCCAGCAGCCAAGATTCCGGAGAAGTAGCTTTCTTT.

The chain is built from TRBV6-1 and TRBJ2-3, with D unclear. Germline CDR1 is MNHNS and CDR2 is SASEGT. With 2 bases removed from V and 8 bases from J, the gap between germline ends came to 14 bases. The CDR3 consists of 14 residues. The CDR3 sequence: CASSETRSSGTQYF. CDR3 coding DNA: TGTGCCAGCAGTGAAACACGGAGCTCGGGTACGCAGTATTTT.

The chain couples TRBV4-2 to TRBJ2-7; TRBD2 might be the D (6 bases). The V and J ends lost 0 bases and 5 bases respectively, with 20 bases between them. The CDR3 loop spans 17 amino acids. Germline V lookup: CDR1 LGHNA, CDR2 YNFKEQ. CDR3 sequence: CASSQDLVGSYIHEQYF. CDR3 sequence (DNA): TGTGCCAGCAGCCAAGATCTTGTCGGGAGCTATATACACGAGCAGTACTTC.

This clone was found a few times. The V gene is TRBV28, the J gene TRBJ1-1; 11 bases are a match to TRBD1. The CDR3 covers 13 residues. Trimming at V came to 8 bases and at J to 11 bases, leaving 10 bases not matched to a gene. Germline assignment: CDR1 MDHEN and CDR2 SYDVKM. The CDR3: CASLPHRTGGAFF. CDR3 bases: TGTGCCAGCCTTCCCCACCGGACAGGGGGCGCTTTCTTT. The whole variable domain, remainder taken from reference TRBV28 and TRBJ1-1, is DVKVTQSSRYLVKRTGEKVFLECVQDMDHENMFWYRQDPGLGLRLIYFSYDVKMKEKGDIPEGYSVSREKKERFSLILESASTNQTSMYLCASLPHRTGGAFFGQGTRLTVV.

This clone has only one observation. The CDR3 DNA reads TGTGCCAGCAGCTTACCAACGGGGGGGCGTGTCTTGGTCACGCAGTATTTT. Translation gives CASSLPTGGRVLVTQYF. The chain couples TRBV5-4 to TRBJ2-3; TRBD2 matches at 8 bases. The CDR3 runs to 17 residues. The germline V gene encodes CDR1 SGHNT and CDR2 YYREEE (reference sequence). V was clipped by 2 bases and J by 9 bases; unmatched bases: 17.